This T cell receptor beta chain stems from a study of cytomegalovirus exposure and HLA in healthy donors. The PCR ran on 60 Vbeta and 13 Jbeta primers. Generated by immunoSEQ multiplex PCR, the TCRdb table keeps only in-frame clones and is missing some. The data show around 33,000 clones, approximately 79% seen once. V was shortened by 3 bases and J by 5 bases, with 8 bases between the two germline ends. CDR3 length: 12 residues. Germline-derived CDR1 and CDR2 are ENHRY and SYGVKD. In the case of this clone: Antigen unknown.

Study results and caveats: Confirmation in vitro established that a few CMV-associated chains were specific for CMV antigens. A prior analysis recorded that most TCR beta V segments were productive about 90% or about 30% of the time. Among TCR beta chains, those listed as cytomegalovirus-associated numbered fewer than 200.

This TCR derives from a woman aged 25 to 45 in good health and CMV-seropositive. Sequencing was carried out using PBMCs. The chain combines TRBV10-3 with TRBJ2-7; D is unresolved. The CDR3 reads CAISDGHHEQYF. The CDR3 DNA reads as TGTGCCATCAGTGATGGGCACCACGAGCAGTACTTC.